This T cell receptor beta chain was observed in a study of blood T cell repertoires in COVID-19. Germline V CDR1 and CDR2: LNHNV, YYDKDF (reference sequence). Trimming removed 0 bases at V and 4 bases at J, with 7 bases between. The CDR3 totals 13 residues. Generated by immunoSEQ multiplex PCR, the TCRdb table keeps only in-frame clones and is missing some. The sample records 250,000 to 300,000 clones, about nine tenths being singletons. This chain uses TRBV15 with TRBJ2-7; no reliable D call. The sample taken for sequencing was PBMCs or T cells enriched from blood (not recorded which). This TCR came from a human donor in a cohort exposed to, infected with or recovered from COVID-19 (not recorded which). The donor label of this sample is uncertain. CDR3 DNA: TGTGCCACCAGCAGAGATGAGCTTTACGAGCAGTACTTC. This encodes CATSRDELYEQYF.